These T cell receptor beta chains were read from a single sample in a study of T cells in Graves' hyperthyroidism and ophthalmopathy. TCRdb used MiXCR to reprocess the multiplex PCR reads, holding one entry per CDR3 protein. The sample carries about 380,000 distinct CDR3 sequences, roughly 15% recorded once. The sample consisted of blood. The receptors derive from a woman in her thirties with Graves' ophthalmopathy. Each CDR3 is given with its conserved first and last residue. Fields, in order: J gene, D gene, V gene, clone size, CDR3 DNA, CDR3 protein. The D gene is left open where the match is weak. Size is omitted from some rows. Given values are once, few, many or a class for expanded clones.

>TRBJ2-1|NA|TRBV2|many
TGTGCCAGCAGTGAAGATACCTTCAGGGATGAGCAGTTCTTC
CASSEDTFRDEQFF
>TRBJ2-1|TRBD2|TRBV20-1|many
TGCAGTGCTAGAACGGGGGGGGTAGCGGGGAAATACTACAATGAGCAGTTCTTC
CSARTGGVAGKYYNEQFF
>TRBJ1-1|NA|TRBV6-5|NA
TGTGCCAGCAGTTACTGGTCAGGTGCTGAAGCTTTCTTT
CASSYWSGAEAFF
>TRBJ2-4|NA|TRBV6-1|many
TGTGCCAGCAGTTATGGAACTGGGGGGAACATTCAGTACTTC
CASSYGTGGNIQYF
>TRBJ1-3|NA|TRBV13|NA
TGTGCCAGCAGCTTTGTGGGCCTTAACACCCGCTCTGGAAACACCATATATTTT
CASSFVGLNTRSGNTIYF
>TRBJ2-7|NA|TRBV5-1|many
TGCGCCAGCAGCCATTGGGCAGGGAAGGACTACGAGCAGTACTTC
CASSHWAGKDYEQYF
>TRBJ1-2|NA|TRBV4-2|few
TGTGCCAGCAGCCAAGCTTTAGACAGTAACTATGGCTACACCTTC
CASSQALDSNYGYTF
>TRBJ2-7|TRBD2|TRBV7-9|few
TGTGTCAGCAGCCGGCGGGGGGGCGAAGGACGTGAGCAGTACTTC
CVSSRRGGEGREQYF
>TRBJ2-7|NA|TRBV28|NA
TGTGCCAGCAGTCCCAACGGGGCTTACGAGCAGTACTTC
CASSPNGAYEQYF
>TRBJ1-5|NA|TRBV11-3|many
TGTGCCAGCAGCACGGGGGTCGGGCAGCCCCAGCATTTT
CASSTGVGQPQHF
>TRBJ1-1|TRBD1|TRBV14|many
TGTGCCAGCAGCGCGCGGACAGGGGGGAACACTGAAGCTTTCTTT
CASSARTGGNTEAFF
>TRBJ2-3|NA|TRBV11-2|NA
TGTGCCAGCAGCTTAGTGCCAGGGAGGGATACGCAGTATTTT
CASSLVPGRDTQYF
>TRBJ1-6|NA|TRBV11-2|many
TGTGCCAGCAGTCCAACAGATACCTGGACAGAGCGGGATGGATCACCCCTCCACTTT
CASSPTDTWTERDGSPLHF
>TRBJ1-2|NA|TRBV24-1|many
TGTGCCACCAGTGACATGGACCAGCGGGGCTACACCTTC
CATSDMDQRGYTF
>TRBJ1-2|NA|TRBV12-3/TRBV12-4|many
TGTGCCAGCAGTTTTCGGGGGGTTTCTGGCTACACCTTC
CASSFRGVSGYTF
>TRBJ2-1|NA|TRBV4-1|many
TGCGCCAGCAGCCAAAGGCAGGAGCAGTTCTTC
CASSQRQEQFF
>TRBJ1-5|NA|TRBV5-8|many
TGTGCCAGCAGCTTGGAAGTAGGGTCTTCGAATAGCAATCAGCCCCAGCATTTT
CASSLEVGSSNSNQPQHF
>TRBJ1-5|NA|TRBV27|few
TGTGCCAGCAGTGCTACAGGGAATAGCAATCAGCCCCAGCATTTT
CASSATGNSNQPQHF
>TRBJ1-1|NA|TRBV29-1|many
TGCAGCGGAAAACAGGGTTCTAGAACTGAAGCTTTCTTT
CSGKQGSRTEAFF
>TRBJ2-7|TRBD1|TRBV6-1|many
TGTGCCAGCAGTGAAGGGACAGGGGGCTACGAGCAGTACTTC
CASSEGTGGYEQYF
>TRBJ1-1|NA|TRBV6-2/TRBV6-3|once
TGTGCCGGCAGCCTCACAGGGAACACTGAAGCTTTCTTT
CAGSLTGNTEAFF
>TRBJ2-3|TRBD2|TRBV6-1|many
TGTGCCAGCAGTGAAGCGCCGGGGGGGCCTAGTTATACGCAGTATTTT
CASSEAPGGPSYTQYF
>TRBJ1-5|NA|TRBV2|many
TGTGCCTCCCCGGTGGGCCACTTTCAGCCCCAGCATTTT
CASPVGHFQPQHF
>TRBJ2-3|NA|TRBV27|NA
TGTGCCAGCAGTTTATCGTGGACAGATACGCAGTATTTT
CASSLSWTDTQYF
>TRBJ2-3|TRBD2|TRBV24-1|NA
TGTGCCACCAGTTCTCGGGCGGGGGGGGCCGATGGCACAGATACGCAGTATTTT
CATSSRAGGADGTDTQYF
>TRBJ1-1|NA|TRBV5-6|NA
TGTGCCAGCAGCTTGTTCTCTTCTGAAGCTTTCTTT
CASSLFSSEAFF
>TRBJ2-3|TRBD1|TRBV20-1|many
TGCAGTGCCCGAACAACCGAGGGGGCGCTTTATGGAGATACGCAGTATTTT
CSARTTEGALYGDTQYF
>TRBJ1-5|TRBD1|TRBV12-3/TRBV12-4|many
TGTGCCAGCAGAACCGACAGGGACCATCAGCCCCAGCATTTT
CASRTDRDHQPQHF
>TRBJ2-1|TRBD1|TRBV10-1|many
TGCGCCAGCAGCACCTACGGGCAGGGGGTATCCTACAATGAGCAGTTCTTC
CASSTYGQGVSYNEQFF
>TRBJ2-5|NA|TRBV12-3/TRBV12-4|many
TGTGCCAGCAGCCAACACCGGGACACCGAAGAGACCCAGTACTTC
CASSQHRDTEETQYF
>TRBJ2-7|TRBD1|TRBV11-2|NA
TGTGCCAGCAGCCGTGCGGGACAGGGGACCTACGAGCAGTACTTC
CASSRAGQGTYEQYF
>TRBJ2-5|NA|TRBV9|few
TGTGCCAGCAGCCCCTTTCCGGGACACCAGTACTTC
CASSPFPGHQYF
>TRBJ2-1|NA|TRBV20-1|many
TGCAGTGCTGCCGGACGTTACAATGAGCAGTTCTTC
CSAAGRYNEQFF
>TRBJ2-7|TRBD2|TRBV5-5|few
TGTGCCAGCAGCTTGGCCGGGGGGGATGGCAGGGGCTACGAGCAGTACTTC
CASSLAGGDGRGYEQYF
>TRBJ2-1|NA|TRBV12-3/TRBV12-4|few
TGTGCCAGCAGTTTATTTGAGGAAGGTGAGCAGTTCTTC
CASSLFEEGEQFF
>TRBJ1-5|NA|TRBV10-1|many
TGCGCCAGCAGGCAGGGTACCAATCAGCCCCAGCATTTT
CASRQGTNQPQHF
>TRBJ2-1|NA|TRBV20-1|many
TGCAGTGCTAGTGGGGGGAGCGCCTACAATGAGCAGTTCTTC
CSASGGSAYNEQFF
>TRBJ2-5|NA|TRBV2|NA
TGTGCCAGCAATAAAGCGGTGCAAGAGACCCAGTACTTC
CASNKAVQETQYF
>TRBJ2-4|NA|TRBV10-3|many
TGTGCCATCAGTGAGTCTGCCATTGGGGACAAAAACATTCAGTACTTC
CAISESAIGDKNIQYF
>TRBJ1-1|NA|TRBV19|few
TGTGCCAGTAGTATACTCGGGACCCTCACTGAAGCTTTCTTT
CASSILGTLTEAFF
>TRBJ2-7|NA|TRBV20-1|NA
TGCAGTGCTAGTCCCCGACTGACAAACTACGAGCAGTACTTC
CSASPRLTNYEQYF
>TRBJ1-1|NA|TRBV3-1|many
TGTGCCAGCAGCCAAGGTTGGGGGGACACTGAAGCTTTCTTT
CASSQGWGDTEAFF
>TRBJ2-1|NA|TRBV7-6|many
TGTGCCAGCAGCTTAAACAATGAGCAGTTCTTC
CASSLNNEQFF
>TRBJ2-2|NA|TRBV7-3|many
TGTGCCAGCAGCTTAATTGGGGGACGGTACACCGGGGAGCTGTTTTTT
CASSLIGGRYTGELFF
>TRBJ1-5|TRBD1|TRBV15|many
TGTGCCACCAGCAGGAGGGACAGCGGCAGGCAGCCCCAGCATTTT
CATSRRDSGRQPQHF
>TRBJ2-7|TRBD1|TRBV5-8|many
TGTGCCAGCAGCTTGGGTGGGACAGGGGCCTACGAGCAGTACTTC
CASSLGGTGAYEQYF
>TRBJ2-1|NA|TRBV6-1|NA
TGTGCCAGCAGTGAGATGTCTGCGGGGAGGTCCTACAATGAGCAGTTCTTC
CASSEMSAGRSYNEQFF
>TRBJ1-1|NA|TRBV20-1|many
TGCAGTGCTAGAGATGAATTGACCGGAATACAGGGTAAGCGAACTGAAGCTTTCTTT
CSARDELTGIQGKRTEAFF
>TRBJ1-2|NA|TRBV7-9|NA
TGTGCCAGCAGCTTACGGGCAGGGGTTTATGGCTACACCTTC
CASSLRAGVYGYTF
>TRBJ2-1|NA|TRBV14|few
TGTGCCAGCAGCCAAGTAAGCAGAGAGCAGTTCTTC
CASSQVSREQFF
>TRBJ2-5|NA|TRBV12-3/TRBV12-4|many
TGTGCCAGCAGTTTAGCGAAGGAGACCCAGTACTTC
CASSLAKETQYF
>TRBJ1-2|NA|TRBV6-6|many
TGTGCCAGCAGTTACCTCGGAGGCGGATATGGCTACACCTTC
CASSYLGGGYGYTF
>TRBJ2-2|TRBD2|TRBV6-2/TRBV6-3|many
TGTGCCAGCAGCTCCAGCGGGGGCGGGGAGCTGTTTTTT
CASSSSGGGELFF
>TRBJ2-5|NA|TRBV7-6|many
TGTGCCAGCAGCTTAGAGGCCGCCCAAGAGACCCAGTACTTC
CASSLEAAQETQYF
>TRBJ1-5|NA|TRBV18|many
TGTGCCAGCTCACCCGAGAGGGATCAGCCCCAGCATTTT
CASSPERDQPQHF
>TRBJ1-3|NA|TRBV3-1|many
TGTGCCAGCAGCCAAATCGACTCACTCTCTGGAAACACCATATATTTT
CASSQIDSLSGNTIYF
>TRBJ1-4|TRBD1|TRBV20-1|many
TGCAGTGCTAGAGGGACAGGGGCAACTAATGAAAAACTGTTTTTT
CSARGTGATNEKLFF
>TRBJ1-3|NA|TRBV15|many
TGTGCCACCAGCAGGCAGGGACTATCCTCTGGAAACACCATATATTTT
CATSRQGLSSGNTIYF
>TRBJ2-1|NA|TRBV5-1|many
TGCGCCAGCAGCTTGGGTGGGACGGCATACAATGAGCAGTTCTTC
CASSLGGTAYNEQFF
>TRBJ2-1|NA|TRBV28|many
TGTGCCAGCACCCCGAAGGAGTACAATGAGCAGTTCTTC
CASTPKEYNEQFF